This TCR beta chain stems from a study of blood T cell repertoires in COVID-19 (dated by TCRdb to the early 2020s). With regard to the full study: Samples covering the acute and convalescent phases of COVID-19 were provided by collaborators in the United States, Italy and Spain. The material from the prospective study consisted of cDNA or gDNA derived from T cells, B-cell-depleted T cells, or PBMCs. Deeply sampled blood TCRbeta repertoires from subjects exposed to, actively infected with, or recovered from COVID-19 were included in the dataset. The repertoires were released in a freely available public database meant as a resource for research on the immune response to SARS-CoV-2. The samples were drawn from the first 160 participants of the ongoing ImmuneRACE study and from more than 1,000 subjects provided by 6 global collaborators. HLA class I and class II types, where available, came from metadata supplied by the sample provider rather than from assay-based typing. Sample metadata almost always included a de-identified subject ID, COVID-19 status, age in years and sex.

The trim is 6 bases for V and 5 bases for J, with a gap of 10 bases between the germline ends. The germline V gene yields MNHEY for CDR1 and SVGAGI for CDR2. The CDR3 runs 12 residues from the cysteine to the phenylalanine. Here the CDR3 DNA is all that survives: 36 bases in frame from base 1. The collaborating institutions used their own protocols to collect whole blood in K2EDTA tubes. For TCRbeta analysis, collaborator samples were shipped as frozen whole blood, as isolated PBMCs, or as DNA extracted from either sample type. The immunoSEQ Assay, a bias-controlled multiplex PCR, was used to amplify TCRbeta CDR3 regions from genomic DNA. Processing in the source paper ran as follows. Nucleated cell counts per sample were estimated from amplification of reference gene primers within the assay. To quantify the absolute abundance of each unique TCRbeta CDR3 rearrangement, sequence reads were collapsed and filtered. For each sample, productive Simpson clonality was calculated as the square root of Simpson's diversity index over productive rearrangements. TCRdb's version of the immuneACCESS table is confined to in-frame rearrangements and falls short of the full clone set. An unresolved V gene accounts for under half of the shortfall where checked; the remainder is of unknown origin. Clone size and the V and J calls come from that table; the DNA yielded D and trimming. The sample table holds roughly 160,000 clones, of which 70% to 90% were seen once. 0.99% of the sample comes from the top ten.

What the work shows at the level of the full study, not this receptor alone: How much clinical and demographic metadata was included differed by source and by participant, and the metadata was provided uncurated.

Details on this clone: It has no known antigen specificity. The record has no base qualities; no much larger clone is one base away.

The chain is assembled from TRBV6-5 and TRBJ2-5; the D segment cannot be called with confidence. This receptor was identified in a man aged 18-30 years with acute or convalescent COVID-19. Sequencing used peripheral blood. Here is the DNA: TGTGCCAGCAGGGTAATCGGGGAGACCCAGTACTTC. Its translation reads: CASRVIGETQYF.